Following are 32 T cell receptor beta chains from one sample sequenced in a study of CD8+ T cells in alopecia areata. RNA, once extracted, was reverse transcribed into cDNA for use as the sequencing template. Profiling relied on immunoSEQ multiplex PCR, and the TCRdb table lists in-frame clones only, not all of them. The data show about 190,000 clones, about 60% seen once. Treatment defined: oral pan-JAK inhibitor, 5-10 mg twice daily. The sequences come from CD8+ T cells sorted from blood, collected at week 24, from a patient treated with tofacitinib. These receptor sequences come from a human donor with alopecia areata.

This rearrangement joins TRBV7-9 to TRBJ2-7; D may match TRBD1 or TRBD2 (6 bases each). CDR1 SEHNR and CDR2 FQNEAQ come from the germline V gene (reference sequence). The CDR3 runs 16 residues. The V end was cut by 5 bases, the J end by 3 bases, with 20 bases between. This CDR3 is CASSPDGGQGGYEQYF. Written as DNA, the CDR3 is TGTGCCAGCAGCCCCGACGGGGGCCAGGGCGGCTACGAGCAGTACTTC.

The rearrangement uses TRBV4-1 and TRBJ1-1; D not resolved. V gave up 4 bases and J gave up 1 base, with 13 bases separating them. Looked up from germline, CDR1 is MGHRA and CDR2 is YSYEKL. This CDR3 spans 15 amino acids. CDR3 coding DNA: TGCGCCAGCAGCCCCCCCCGGGGAGGGAACACTGAAGCTTTCTTT. Translating it yields CASSPPRGGNTEAFF.

The chain carries TRBV4-1 and TRBJ2-7, with TRBD1 identical over 7 bases. The trim removed 2 bases at V and 4 bases at J, leaving 5 bases unmatched. This CDR3 spans 14 amino acids. In germline, CDR1 is MGHRA, CDR2 YSYEKL. The CDR3 region is CASSQTGQTYEQYF. For the CDR3, the DNA is TGCGCCAGCAGCCAAACGGGACAGACGTACGAGCAGTACTTC.

This chain joins TRBV4-1 and TRBJ1-3; no clear D gene. The CDR3 sequence is 13 residues long. V was clipped by 1 base and J by 6 bases, with 7 bases between them. The germline V gene has CDR1 MGHRA and CDR2 YSYEKL. Here the CDR3 reads CASSQAGLNTIYF. CDR3 DNA: TGCGCCAGCAGCCAAGCCGGGCTAAACACCATATATTTT.

V usage is TRBV7-2 and J usage is TRBJ1-6; D ambiguous. The germline V gene has CDR1 SGHTA and CDR2 FQGNSA. Between the trimmed V and J ends, which lost 1 base and 2 bases, there was a span of 9 bases. CDR3 length: 16 amino acids. CDR3 loop: CASSLVSAAYNSPLHF. CDR3 nucleotides: TGTGCCAGCAGCTTAGTCTCTGCAGCCTATAATTCACCCCTCCACTTT.

This clone occurred once. The J gene is TRBJ1-1, the V gene TRBV23-1, with 7 bases fitting TRBD1. TRBV23-1 is placed among ORFs of uncertain function. The CDR3 has 18 residues. Germline trimming cut 3 bases from V and 4 bases from J; bases unmatched to any gene: 17. The CDR3 reads CASSHSGPPTGQGTEAFF. DNA of the CDR3: TGCGCCAGCAGTCACTCCGGCCCCCCGACAGGGCAGGGCACTGAAGCTTTCTTT.

V usage is TRBV7-8 and J usage is TRBJ2-6, with D unclear. V dropped 8 bases and J dropped 1 base, with 12 bases sitting between them. The germline V gene encodes CDR1 SGHVS and CDR2 FQNEAQ. The CDR3 consists of 15 residues. In DNA, the CDR3 is TGTGCCAGCGGCCCCATGGAGTCTGGGGCCAACGTCCTGACTTTC. This encodes CASGPMESGANVLTF.

In this sample, this clone turned up a few times. V usage is TRBV28 and J usage is TRBJ1-5, with no clear D. CDR1 is MDHEN, CDR2 SYDVKM, per germline. The CDR3 totals 15 residues. Trimming cost V 6 bases and J 0 bases, with 12 bases left between them. The CDR3 DNA sequence: TGTGCCAGCAGCCCTCGGACGGGTAGCAATCAGCCCCAGCATTTT. This codes for CASSPRTGSNQPQHF.

This clone was counted only a few times. The chain carries TRBV23-1 and TRBJ2-7, with D possibly being TRBD1 or TRBD2 (6 bases each). TRBV23-1 is an ORF, and what it does is uncertain. Trimming shortened V by 4 bases and J by 2 bases, and 15 bases separated the two germline ends. The CDR3 sequence is 15 residues long. The CDR3 DNA sequence: TGCGCCAGCAGTCGGCGGGGACACCACCCCTACGAGCAGTACTTC. This codes for CASSRRGHHPYEQYF.

The rearrangement links TRBV6-1 to TRBJ2-7; D possibly corresponds to TRBD2 (6 bases). Trimming left V 7 bases short and J 4 bases short, with 14 bases between. Germline V CDR1 and CDR2: MNHNS, SASEGT. CDR3 length: 13 amino acids. The CDR3 sequence is CASKVQGGYEQYF. The CDR3 DNA is TGTGCCAGCAAGGTGCAGGGAGGATACGAGCAGTACTTC.

V and J are TRBV10-3 and TRBJ2-3; 14 bases match TRBD2. From germline, CDR1 is ENHRY and CDR2 SYGVKD. The CDR3 covers 15 residues. V was clipped by 6 bases and J by 4 bases; unmatched bases: 3. CDR3: CAIRGLAGGADTQYF. Here the CDR3 DNA reads TGTGCCATCAGAGGACTAGCGGGGGGAGCAGATACGCAGTATTTT.

This sequence joins TRBV6-5 and TRBJ1-5, with 9 positions matching TRBD1. The V gene's germline CDR1 is MNHEY and CDR2 SVGAGI. The CDR3 consists of 15 residues. The trim removed 6 bases at V and 4 bases at J, leaving 7 bases unmatched. CDR3 DNA sequence: TGTGCCAGCAGCCCTCGACAGGGGGGAAATCAGCCCCAGCATTTT. Translated, it gives CASSPRQGGNQPQHF.

V is TRBV25-1 and J is TRBJ2-4; no clear D. This CDR3 contains 11 residues. Trimming took 2 bases from V and 8 from J, leaving 4 bases between them. In germline, CDR1 is MGHDK, CDR2 SYGVNS. CDR3 DNA: TGTGCCAGCAGTGAACAGGACATTCAGTACTTC. Protein: CASSEQDIQYF.

CDR3 nucleotide sequence: TGTGCCAGCAGGGAGCGGACAGATACGCAGTATTTT. Translation gives CASRERTDTQYF. The gene calls are TRBV6-5 and TRBJ2-3, with TRBD2 as a possible D gene (5 bases). The germline gives CDR1 MNHEY, CDR2 SVGAGI. The germline V and J ends were trimmed by 6 bases and 3 bases, with 7 bases remaining between them. The CDR3 is 12 residues long.

This rearrangement joins TRBV27 to TRBJ1-1, with a tentative D call TRBD1 (6 bases). The CDR3 runs to 15 residues. CDR1 MNHEY and CDR2 SMNVEV come from the germline V gene (reference sequence). With 3 bases removed from V and 3 bases from J, the gap between germline ends came to 14 bases. The CDR3 DNA is TGTGCCAGCAGTTTTGGGCCTGGGGGGCACACTGAAGCTTTCTTT. It translates to CASSFGPGGHTEAFF.

In this sample, this clone turned up once. This chain joins TRBV7-9 and TRBJ1-1; 9 bases map to TRBD1. Trimming removed 7 bases from V and 5 bases from J; junction bases left unmatched: 5. The V gene's germline CDR1 is SEHNR and CDR2 FQNEAQ (reference sequence). The CDR3 runs 13 residues. CDR3 loop: CASTSGTGTEAFF. The CDR3 nucleotides read TGTGCCAGCACCTCCGGGACAGGGACTGAAGCTTTCTTT.

The chain employs TRBV5-6 and TRBJ2-7; D uncertain. The length of the CDR3 is 14 residues. The germline V gene has CDR1 SGHDT and CDR2 YYEEEE. V was cut by 1 base and J by 2 bases, with 10 bases left in between. The CDR3 region has the DNA TGTGCCAGCAGCTTGTCGGCAGAAACCTACGAGCAGTACTTC. Amino acid sequence: CASSLSAETYEQYF.

This sequence joins TRBV25-1 and TRBJ1-4; a possible D gene is TRBD1 (6 bases). Between the trimmed V and J ends, which lost 3 bases and 8 bases, there was a span of 16 bases. This CDR3 comprises 15 residues. Germline CDR1 MGHDK, CDR2 SYGVNS. The CDR3 sequence is CASSDWAGEEEKLFF. The CDR3 DNA reads as TGTGCCAGCAGTGACTGGGCAGGGGAAGAAGAAAAACTGTTTTTT.

The V gene is TRBV7-9, the J gene TRBJ1-2, with D perhaps matching TRBD1 (6 bases). This CDR3 is 17 amino acids long. Trimming took off 5 bases at V and 0 bases at J, with 19 bases between the two ends. Germline values: CDR1 SEHNR, CDR2 FQNEAQ (reference sequence). This chain's CDR3 is CASSNLPHQGTNYGYTF. CDR3 nucleotides: TGTGCCAGCAGCAATCTCCCCCATCAGGGGACTAACTATGGCTACACCTTC.

A single count supports this clone. The V and J genes are TRBV9 and TRBJ2-7; 9 positions agree with TRBD1. Losses at the gene ends were 0 bases for V and 3 bases for J; bases not matched to a gene: 4. This CDR3 comprises 15 residues. Per germline, CDR1 SGDLS and CDR2 YYNGEE. The CDR3 DNA sequence: TGTGCCAGCAGCGTAGACGGGACAGGGTTCTACGAGCAGTACTTC. Amino acid sequence: CASSVDGTGFYEQYF.

About this clone: Distinct nucleotide sequences in the sample also encode this CDR3. This chain connects TRBV2 to TRBJ2-3; D ambiguous. CDR3 length equals 14 residues. CDR1 is SNHLY and CDR2 is FYNNEI in the germline V gene. The V and J ends lost 5 bases and 0 bases respectively, with 9 bases between them. The CDR3 sequence: CASSRTGSTDTQYF. The CDR3 DNA reads as TGTGCCAGCAGTAGAACTGGAAGCACAGATACGCAGTATTTT.

As DNA, the CDR3 is TGCAGCGCCCGGGGACAGGGTGGCCCAGAGACCCAGTACTTC. Its protein product is CSARGQGGPETQYF. This chain connects TRBV29-1 to TRBJ2-5; 9 nucleotides line up with TRBD1. This CDR3 spans 14 amino acids. V was pared by 7 bases and J by 4 bases, with 10 bases of the junction left unmatched. Germline V gene lookup returns CDR1 SQVTM and CDR2 ANQGSEA.

The chain links TRBV27 to TRBJ2-3; D not certain. The germline CDR1 and CDR2 sequences are MNHEY and SMNVEV (reference sequence). CDR3 size: 13 residues. Deletions cut 1 base from V and 4 bases from J, with 6 bases between. DNA for the CDR3: TGTGCCAGCAGTTTATTCGTCCCAGATACGCAGTATTTT. Its protein product is CASSLFVPDTQYF.

The chain links TRBV30 to TRBJ2-7; 9 positions match TRBD2. The V segment lost 2 bases and the J segment 6 bases; nucleotides outside the gene matches: 8. The CDR3 sequence is 14 residues long. CDR1 and CDR2 (germline): GTSNPN, SVGIG (reference sequence). The CDR3 is CAWSRQRGAGEQYF. The DNA for the CDR3 is TGTGCCTGGAGTCGGCAGCGGGGGGCTGGCGAGCAGTACTTC. The full variable domain, its missing parts supplied by reference TRBV30 and TRBJ2-7, is SQTIHQWPATLVQPVGSPLSLECTVEGTSNPNLYWYRQAAGRGLQLLFYSVGIGQISSEVPQNLSASRPQDRQFILSSKKLLLSDSGFYLCAWSRQRGAGEQYFGPGTRLTVT.

This clone has more than one count but fewer than ten. The chain links TRBV5-6 to TRBJ1-5, with D maybe TRBD1 (6 bases). V was clipped by 2 bases and J by 7 bases, with 10 bases between them. The CDR3 totals 13 residues. Germline CDR1 is SGHDT and CDR2 is YYEEEE. The CDR3 spells CASSFGRGQPQHF. Here the CDR3 DNA reads TGTGCCAGCAGCTTCGGTAGGGGGCAGCCCCAGCATTTT. Looking up the rest from reference TRBV5-6 and TRBJ1-5 gives the full variable domain: DAGVTQSPTHLIKTRGQQVTLRCSPKSGHDTVSWYQQALGQGPQFIFQYYEEEERQRGNFPDRFSGHQFPNYSSELNVNALLLGDSALYLCASSFGRGQPQHFGDGTRLSIL.

The chain combines TRBV5-1 with TRBJ2-7, with D unclear. Trimming shortened V by 0 bases and J by 2 bases, and 6 bases separated the two germline ends. This CDR3 region has 13 residues. CDR1 SGHRS and CDR2 YFSETQ come from the germline V gene. The chain's CDR3 is CASSLEQTYEQYF. The CDR3 nucleotides are TGCGCCAGCAGCTTGGAACAGACCTACGAGCAGTACTTC. The full variable domain, its missing parts supplied by reference TRBV5-1 and TRBJ2-7, is KAGVTQTPRYLIKTRGQQVTLSCSPISGHRSVSWYQQTPGQGLQFLFEYFSETQRNKGNFPGRFSGRQFSNSRSEMNVSTLELGDSALYLCASSLEQTYEQYFGPGTRLTVT.

Only one count was recorded for this clone. CDR3 sequence reads: CASRLTGWDTEAFF. CDR3 in DNA: TGTGCCAGCAGACTGACAGGGTGGGACACTGAAGCTTTCTTT. The rearrangement links TRBV2 to TRBJ1-1, with 7 bases matching TRBD1. The CDR3 sequence is 14 residues long. V dropped 6 bases and J dropped 3; count of bases not matched to a gene: 7. CDR1 is SNHLY and CDR2 is FYNNEI in the germline V gene.

The J gene is TRBJ2-5, the V gene TRBV7-9; D unclear. CDR3 length: 15 residues. From germline, CDR1 is SEHNR and CDR2 FQNEAQ (reference sequence). V lost 1 base and J 4 bases, leaving 13 bases between the germline ends. The CDR3 DNA follows: TGTGCCAGCAGCTTAGGATTACAGATGTCAGAGACCCAGTACTTC. The encoded protein is CASSLGLQMSETQYF.

The rearrangement uses TRBV5-1 and TRBJ1-2; D gene unclear. Trimming took off 0 bases at V and 5 bases at J, with 11 bases between the two ends. The CDR3 runs to 14 residues. CDR1 and CDR2 (germline): SGHRS, YFSETQ. The CDR3 region is CASSLATDGYGYTF. CDR3 bases: TGCGCCAGCAGCTTGGCAACAGACGGGTATGGCTACACCTTC. Supplemented by reference TRBV5-1 and TRBJ1-2, the full variable domain reads KAGVTQTPRYLIKTRGQQVTLSCSPISGHRSVSWYQQTPGQGLQFLFEYFSETQRNKGNFPGRFSGRQFSNSRSEMNVSTLELGDSALYLCASSLATDGYGYTFGSGTRLTVV.

The gene calls are TRBV25-1 and TRBJ2-5, with 8 bases that match TRBD1. The CDR3 loop spans 15 amino acids. Trimming removed 0 bases from V and 4 bases from J; junction bases left unmatched: 4. Germline V lookup: CDR1 MGHDK, CDR2 SYGVNS. This CDR3 is CASSEYRQGRETQYF. CDR3 coding DNA: TGTGCCAGCAGTGAATATCGACAGGGGCGAGAGACCCAGTACTTC.

This clone was counted a single time. This sequence joins TRBV10-3 and TRBJ2-7; TRBD1 aligns across 9 bases. Germline lookup yields CDR1 ENHRY and CDR2 SYGVKD. V lost 6 bases, J lost 4 bases, and 4 bases stayed unmatched. The CDR3 is made up of 13 amino acids. The CDR3 nucleotides are TGTGCCATCAGCCCGGGACAGGGTTACGAGCAGTACTTC. Its protein product is CAISPGQGYEQYF.

The chain uses TRBV7-9 and TRBJ1-2; D is unclear. Trimming took 2 bases from V and 6 from J, leaving 10 bases between them. Germline-derived CDR1 and CDR2 are SEHNR and FQNEAQ (reference sequence). There are 13 residues in the CDR3. CDR3 DNA sequence: TGTGCCAGCAGCTTACTGGACGTCAATGGCTACACCTTC. Its protein is CASSLLDVNGYTF. Combining the CDR3 with reference TRBV7-9 and TRBJ1-2 gives the whole variable domain DTGVSQNPRHKITKRGQNVTFRCDPISEHNRLYWYRQTLGQGPEFLTYFQNEAQLEKSRLLSDRFSAERPKGSFSTLEIQRTEQGDSAMYLCASSLLDVNGYTFGSGTRLTVV.